A selection of T cell receptor beta chains follows, all from one sample in a study of T cell responses to AZD1222 COVID-19 vaccine. Using immunoSEQ multiplex PCR, the repertoire was profiled, and TCRdb retains in-frame clones only, with some absent. The table includes around 140,000 clones, roughly 93% detected once. Sample: peripheral blood, taken 28 days after the second AZD1222 dose. The receptors stem from an adult who received the AZD1222 COVID-19 vaccine. Each CDR3 is given without its conserved first and last residue.

j_call v_call cdr3_aa
TRBJ1-1 TRBV28 ASSLLRGTSNTEAF
TRBJ2-1 TRBV3-1/TRBV3-2 ASSPGGGRAGTEQF
TRBJ1-3 TRBV5-8 ASSLETFTVRN
TRBJ2-7 TRBV2 ASRGGQVGYEQY
TRBJ1-2 TRBV9 ASQAASHYGYT
TRBJ1-1 TRBV7-3 ASSLGVGTEAF
TRBJ1-4 TRBV5-1 ASSIGTATNEKLF
TRBJ1-2 TRBV7-9 ASSSYRGGVGYT
TRBJ1-2 TRBV6-4 ASSDSMKGADGYT
TRBJ2-1 TRBV5-1 ASSLVPGGFNEQF
TRBJ2-1 TRBV2 ASSEERAGGDEQF
TRBJ2-2 TRBV7-3 ASSLWDTNTGELF
TRBJ2-1 TRBV19 ASSISGSSYNEQF
TRBJ2-1 TRBV4-1 ASSQDFRSSYNEQF
TRBJ1-1 TRBV28 ASSLQGGAEAF
TRBJ2-5 TRBV5-1 ASSLRQRTQETQY
TRBJ1-2 TRBV6-1 ASREGQGTENYGYT
TRBJ2-5 TRBV5-1 ASSLNPQETQY
TRBJ2-2 TRBV18 ASSPREAGELF
TRBJ1-5 TRBV12-3/TRBV12-4 ASSFWGGQPQH
TRBJ1-1 TRBV5-1 ASSLEPGLNTEAF
TRBJ2-1 TRBV7-3 ASSFGGTVNEQF
TRBJ2-5 TRBV24-1 ATSETLQETQY
TRBJ2-5 TRBV6-2/TRBV6-3 ASSYRDSLETQY
TRBJ2-2 TRBV5-4 ASSQDRGYTGELF
TRBJ2-7 TRBV28 ASSTPGQGAYEQY
TRBJ1-2 TRBV29-1 SVAPLRGYGYT
TRBJ2-7 TRBV2 ASSVASAPYEQY
TRBJ2-3 TRBV18 ASSPPSGRRGDTQY
TRBJ1-6 TRBV27 ASSFQQGETYNSPLH
TRBJ2-6 TRBV2 ASTGSPLPSSGANVLT
TRBJ1-1 TRBV12-5 ASGLVLWDRGLKMNTEAF
TRBJ2-7 TRBV28 ASSLGEGQY
TRBJ2-1 TRBV4-1 ASSQERGPSGRSSSYNEQF
TRBJ2-4 TRBV28 ASSGRTGLAKNIQY
TRBJ1-3 TRBV10-3 AISQPLSGNTIY
TRBJ1-5 TRBV27 ASSLWATGGQPQH
TRBJ2-4 TRBV10-3 AISEGQGIAKNIQY
TRBJ1-4 TRBV4-1 ASSPEGNRRFEKLF
TRBJ2-5 TRBV28 ASSLTTGETQY
TRBJ1-3 TRBV30 AWSPGFSGNTIY
TRBJ2-1 TRBV3-1/TRBV3-2 ASSLRGQGWEF
TRBJ2-7 TRBV19 ASSSRIGPLGYEQY
TRBJ2-1 TRBV7-3 ASSSRGNEQF
TRBJ2-6 TRBV6-1 ASRRSSGANVLT
TRBJ2-7 TRBV27 ASSRGAKGSYEQY
TRBJ1-1 TRBV12-3/TRBV12-4 ASSRGVVAEAF
TRBJ1-6 TRBV5-8 ASSLDYQGATPH
TRBJ2-3 TRBV28 ATWRERRDTQY
TRBJ2-7 TRBV27 ASSPTVRTYEQY
TRBJ1-2 TRBV28 ASSLTGYGYT
TRBJ1-5 TRBV19 ASSSYRDSSNQPQH
TRBJ1-1 TRBV27 ASSQQGTEAF
TRBJ2-7 TRBV7-9 ASSWTPYEQY
TRBJ2-5 TRBV27 ASRVGTGRGETQY